The entry that follows covers one T cell receptor beta chain sequence. Its target is not known. The data stem from a study of T cell repertoires in cytomegalovirus infection. Study details: Both a matching HLA type and CMV infection were indicated by public TCR beta signatures.

General observations from the study: The ex vivo response showed dominance by HLA-C-restricted CMV-specific TCR beta clonotypes.

The V and J ends lost 1 base and 7 bases respectively, with 11 bases between them. The V gene's germline CDR1 is DFQATT and CDR2 SNEGSKA (reference sequence). The CDR3 consists of 13 residues. MiXCR, run by TCRdb on the reads, gives a single entry per CDR3 protein. The repertoire holds around 43,000 distinct CDR3 sequences, with around 20% as singletons. The clonotype was recovered from a human donor in good health (CMV status not recorded). Some clones in this sample may be carry-over from other donors' samples. The chain joins TRBV20-1 to TRBJ2-1; D ambiguous. Material for sequencing was PBMCs, sequenced either directly or after in vitro stimulation (not recorded which). CDR3 amino acids: CSARAPRENEQFF. The CDR3 DNA sequence: TGCAGTGCTAGAGCTCCTAGGGAAAATGAGCAGTTCTTC.